Listed below are T cell receptor beta chains from one sample, sequenced in a study of cytomegalovirus exposure and HLA in healthy donors. Produced via immunoSEQ multiplex PCR; TCRdb's table is partial and in-frame only. Here the sample spans more than 100,000 clones, 55% to 65% being singletons. Sequenced material: PBMCs. The receptor source for this set is a man aged 35 to 55 in good health and CMV-seropositive. CDR3s include the opening cysteine and the closing phenylalanine or tryptophan. The order of the fields is V gene, clone size, D gene, J gene, CDR3 protein, CDR3 DNA. A D gene is named only where the DNA matches it firmly. For some rows the clone size is stated as once, few or many, or as a class when expanded; others skip it.

v_gene: TRBV5-1; abundance: few; d_gene: NA; j_gene: TRBJ1-2; CDR3aa: CASSPTEDYGYTF; CDR3nt: TGCGCCAGCAGCCCGACCGAGGACTATGGCTACACCTTC
v_gene: TRBV2; abundance: NA; d_gene: TRBD2; j_gene: TRBJ2-3; CDR3aa: CASRGLAGTDTQYF; CDR3nt: TGTGCCAGCAGGGGACTAGCGGGCACAGATACGCAGTATTTT
v_gene: TRBV27; abundance: once; d_gene: NA; j_gene: TRBJ2-5; CDR3aa: CASNPQGRWETQYF; CDR3nt: TGTGCCAGCAACCCTCAGGGAAGATGGGAGACCCAGTACTTC
v_gene: TRBV9; abundance: NA; d_gene: NA; j_gene: TRBJ2-7; CDR3aa: CASSVEGLNYEQYF; CDR3nt: TGTGCCAGCAGCGTAGAGGGACTCAACTACGAGCAGTACTTC
v_gene: TRBV6-6; abundance: NA; d_gene: TRBD1; j_gene: TRBJ1-4; CDR3aa: CASRDRVNEKLFF; CDR3nt: TGTGCCAGCAGGGACAGGGTAAATGAAAAACTGTTTTTT
v_gene: TRBV7-3; abundance: few; d_gene: TRBD2; j_gene: TRBJ2-5; CDR3aa: CASSSGTSKAEQYF; CDR3nt: TGTGCCAGCAGCTCCGGGACTAGCAAAGCCGAACAGTACTTC
v_gene: TRBV4-2; abundance: few; d_gene: NA; j_gene: TRBJ2-5; CDR3aa: CASSPVGGGLQETQYF; CDR3nt: TGTGCCAGCAGCCCAGTTGGAGGGGGCCTCCAAGAGACCCAGTACTTC
v_gene: TRBV7-9; abundance: few; d_gene: TRBD1; j_gene: TRBJ1-4; CDR3aa: CASSDQTGANEKLFF; CDR3nt: TGTGCCAGCAGCGACCAGACAGGGGCTAATGAAAAACTGTTTTTT
v_gene: TRBV11-2; abundance: few; d_gene: NA; j_gene: TRBJ2-7; CDR3aa: CASSLVRQGGEQYF; CDR3nt: TGTGCCAGCAGCTTAGTGCGGCAGGGAGGAGAGCAGTACTTC
v_gene: TRBV10-3; abundance: few; d_gene: NA; j_gene: TRBJ2-1; CDR3aa: CAISEKIGGSYNEQFF; CDR3nt: TGTGCCATCAGTGAAAAAATCGGCGGGTCCTACAATGAGCAGTTCTTC
v_gene: TRBV18; abundance: NA; d_gene: TRBD2; j_gene: TRBJ2-1; CDR3aa: CASSPPVGLAGDLSTYNEQFF; CDR3nt: TGTGCCAGCTCACCACCGGTCGGGCTAGCGGGAGATCTTTCGACCTACAATGAGCAGTTCTTC
v_gene: TRBV6-5; abundance: NA; d_gene: TRBD1; j_gene: TRBJ1-2; CDR3aa: CASSYLRQGAAGYTF; CDR3nt: TGTGCCAGCAGTTACCTCCGACAGGGGGCGGCTGGCTACACCTTC
v_gene: TRBV30; abundance: NA; d_gene: NA; j_gene: TRBJ2-1; CDR3aa: CAWSVGDYNEQFF; CDR3nt: TGTGCCTGGAGTGTAGGGGACTACAATGAGCAGTTCTTC
v_gene: TRBV19; abundance: few; d_gene: TRBD2; j_gene: TRBJ2-6; CDR3aa: CASSISGVGVSGANVLTF; CDR3nt: TGTGCCAGTAGTATTAGCGGGGTGGGTGTATCTGGGGCCAACGTCCTGACTTTC
v_gene: TRBV27; abundance: NA; d_gene: TRBD1; j_gene: TRBJ2-2; CDR3aa: CASRPGQGAPGELFF; CDR3nt: TGTGCCAGCAGACCGGGACAGGGGGCGCCCGGGGAGCTGTTTTTT
v_gene: TRBV6-5; abundance: NA; d_gene: NA; j_gene: TRBJ2-5; CDR3aa: CASSYIGGETQYF; CDR3nt: TGTGCCAGCAGTTATATAGGAGGAGAGACCCAGTACTTC
v_gene: TRBV4-3; abundance: few; d_gene: NA; j_gene: TRBJ1-5; CDR3aa: CASSQDTSQPQHF; CDR3nt: TGCGCCAGCAGCCAAGATACCAGTCAGCCCCAGCATTTT
v_gene: TRBV7-9; abundance: NA; d_gene: NA; j_gene: TRBJ2-7; CDR3aa: CASSPQGGYEQYF; CDR3nt: TGTGCCAGCAGCCCCCAGGGGGGCTACGAGCAGTACTTC
v_gene: TRBV9; abundance: NA; d_gene: TRBD1; j_gene: TRBJ2-7; CDR3aa: CASSFEGAGGEQYF; CDR3nt: TGTGCCAGCAGCTTCGAGGGGGCTGGGGGCGAGCAGTACTTC
v_gene: TRBV29-1; abundance: NA; d_gene: NA; j_gene: TRBJ2-7; CDR3aa: CSVASSTYEQYF; CDR3nt: TGCAGCGTTGCATCTAGTACCTACGAGCAGTACTTC
v_gene: TRBV6-5; abundance: NA; d_gene: NA; j_gene: TRBJ1-1; CDR3aa: CASSYSLGANTEAFF; CDR3nt: TGTGCCAGCAGTTACAGTCTGGGGGCGAACACTGAAGCTTTCTTT
v_gene: TRBV18; abundance: NA; d_gene: NA; j_gene: TRBJ2-1; CDR3aa: CASSPSGLGTYNEQFF; CDR3nt: TGTGCCAGCTCACCATCAGGGCTTGGGACCTACAATGAGCAGTTCTTC
v_gene: TRBV4-3; abundance: NA; d_gene: NA; j_gene: TRBJ1-6; CDR3aa: CASSQEGGFGPSYNSPLHF; CDR3nt: TGCGCCAGCAGCCAAGAGGGGGGATTCGGCCCCTCCTATAATTCACCCCTCCACTTT
v_gene: TRBV4-3; abundance: few; d_gene: NA; j_gene: TRBJ1-4; CDR3aa: CASSQAGLSNEKLFF; CDR3nt: TGCGCCAGCAGCCAAGCAGGGTTGTCTAATGAAAAACTGTTTTTT
v_gene: TRBV2; abundance: NA; d_gene: NA; j_gene: TRBJ1-5; CDR3aa: CASSVVQYSNQPQHF; CDR3nt: TGTGCCAGCAGTGTGGTTCAGTATAGCAATCAGCCCCAGCATTTT
v_gene: TRBV20-1; abundance: NA; d_gene: NA; j_gene: TRBJ2-5; CDR3aa: CSAGSQETQYF; CDR3nt: TGCAGTGCCGGGTCCCAAGAGACCCAGTACTTC
v_gene: TRBV2; abundance: once; d_gene: TRBD2; j_gene: TRBJ2-3; CDR3aa: CASRGVRGGGTDTQYF; CDR3nt: TGTGCCAGCAGAGGAGTACGGGGCGGGGGAACAGATACGCAGTATTTT
v_gene: TRBV6-5; abundance: NA; d_gene: NA; j_gene: TRBJ2-3; CDR3aa: CASSYMDTQYF; CDR3nt: TGTGCCAGCAGTTATATGGATACGCAGTATTTT
v_gene: TRBV11-2; abundance: few; d_gene: NA; j_gene: TRBJ1-1; CDR3aa: CASSFVRGAEAFF; CDR3nt: TGTGCCAGCAGCTTTGTTCGGGGGGCTGAAGCTTTCTTT
v_gene: TRBV19; abundance: NA; d_gene: NA; j_gene: TRBJ1-5; CDR3aa: CASSMGHRGQPQHF; CDR3nt: TGTGCCAGTAGTATGGGCCACCGAGGGCAGCCCCAGCATTTT
v_gene: TRBV6-1; abundance: NA; d_gene: NA; j_gene: TRBJ2-7; CDR3aa: CASSESQGLYVQYF; CDR3nt: TGTGCCAGCAGTGAAAGTCAGGGCCTCTACGTGCAGTACTTC
v_gene: TRBV28; abundance: NA; d_gene: NA; j_gene: TRBJ2-4; CDR3aa: CASSLRLTTGNIQYF; CDR3nt: TGTGCCAGCAGTTTACGCCTAACCACAGGGAACATTCAGTACTTC
v_gene: TRBV2; abundance: NA; d_gene: TRBD2; j_gene: TRBJ2-7; CDR3aa: CASSPGTSGGHEQYF; CDR3nt: TGTGCCAGCAGCCCTGGGACTAGCGGGGGCCACGAGCAGTACTTC
v_gene: TRBV6-1; abundance: NA; d_gene: NA; j_gene: TRBJ1-2; CDR3aa: CATYRTSYGYTF; CDR3nt: TGTGCCACCTACAGGACCAGCTATGGCTACACCTTC
v_gene: TRBV30; abundance: few; d_gene: NA; j_gene: TRBJ2-5; CDR3aa: CAWSGQAETQYF; CDR3nt: TGTGCCTGGAGTGGCCAGGCGGAGACCCAGTACTTC
v_gene: TRBV4-1; abundance: few; d_gene: NA; j_gene: TRBJ1-6; CDR3aa: CASSQANYNSPLHF; CDR3nt: TGCGCCAGCAGCCAAGCCAATTATAATTCACCCCTCCACTTT
v_gene: TRBV28; abundance: NA; d_gene: TRBD1; j_gene: TRBJ1-2; CDR3aa: CASSMDRVGYTF; CDR3nt: TGTGCCAGCAGTATGGACAGGGTCGGCTACACCTTC
v_gene: TRBV7-2; abundance: NA; d_gene: NA; j_gene: TRBJ2-5; CDR3aa: CASSWGGIAETQYF; CDR3nt: TGTGCCAGCAGCTGGGGCGGGATCGCGGAGACCCAGTACTTC
v_gene: TRBV4-2; abundance: NA; d_gene: NA; j_gene: TRBJ2-5; CDR3aa: CASSQDGRERETQYF; CDR3nt: TGTGCCAGCAGCCAAGATGGTAGGGAGCGGGAGACCCAGTACTTC
v_gene: TRBV19; abundance: NA; d_gene: TRBD1; j_gene: TRBJ1-1; CDR3aa: CASKVRDRMNTEAFF; CDR3nt: TGTGCCAGTAAGGTCCGGGACAGAATGAACACTGAAGCTTTCTTT
v_gene: TRBV4-1; abundance: NA; d_gene: NA; j_gene: TRBJ1-5; CDR3aa: CASSQGERNQPQHF; CDR3nt: TGCGCCAGCAGCCAAGGAGAGAGGAATCAGCCCCAGCATTTT
v_gene: TRBV9; abundance: NA; d_gene: TRBD2; j_gene: TRBJ2-5; CDR3aa: CASSVVAGGPWETQYF; CDR3nt: TGTGCCAGCAGCGTAGTAGCGGGGGGGCCTTGGGAGACCCAGTACTTC
v_gene: TRBV9; abundance: few; d_gene: NA; j_gene: TRBJ2-1; CDR3aa: CASSARQANEQFF; CDR3nt: TGTGCCAGCAGCGCGAGACAGGCCAATGAGCAGTTCTTC
v_gene: TRBV10-2; abundance: NA; d_gene: NA; j_gene: TRBJ2-6; CDR3aa: CASSEPHLSGEPGANVLTF; CDR3nt: TGCGCCAGCAGTGAGCCGCATTTGTCCGGAGAGCCTGGGGCCAACGTCCTGACTTTC
v_gene: TRBV7-9; abundance: NA; d_gene: NA; j_gene: TRBJ2-2; CDR3aa: CASSLVSGYTGELFF; CDR3nt: TGTGCCAGCAGCTTAGTGTCAGGTTACACCGGGGAGCTGTTTTTT
v_gene: TRBV4-1; abundance: NA; d_gene: NA; j_gene: TRBJ1-4; CDR3aa: CASSRTVEGRGEKLFF; CDR3nt: TGCGCCAGCAGCCGGACAGTAGAGGGGAGGGGTGAAAAACTGTTTTTT
v_gene: TRBV5-5; abundance: NA; d_gene: NA; j_gene: TRBJ1-1; CDR3aa: CASSWAAGPNTEAFF; CDR3nt: TGTGCCAGCAGCTGGGCGGCGGGGCCGAACACTGAAGCTTTCTTT
v_gene: TRBV27; abundance: NA; d_gene: TRBD1; j_gene: TRBJ1-3; CDR3aa: CASSYRGASGNTIYF; CDR3nt: TGTGCCAGCAGTTACAGGGGCGCCTCTGGAAACACCATATATTTT
v_gene: TRBV19; abundance: NA; d_gene: NA; j_gene: TRBJ2-1; CDR3aa: CASSIGFTTYNEQFF; CDR3nt: TGTGCCAGTAGTATCGGTTTCACGACCTACAATGAGCAGTTCTTC
v_gene: TRBV4-1; abundance: once; d_gene: NA; j_gene: TRBJ1-3; CDR3aa: CASSQRGDYSGNTIYF; CDR3nt: TGCGCCAGCAGCCAAAGAGGGGACTACTCTGGAAACACCATATATTTT
v_gene: TRBV5-1; abundance: NA; d_gene: NA; j_gene: TRBJ2-1; CDR3aa: CASSLQGPYNEQFF; CDR3nt: TGCGCCAGCAGCCTACAGGGACCCTACAATGAGCAGTTCTTC
v_gene: TRBV9; abundance: NA; d_gene: NA; j_gene: TRBJ2-3; CDR3aa: CASSVDSGGLYTQYF; CDR3nt: TGTGCCAGCAGCGTAGACAGCGGAGGCCTCTATACGCAGTATTTT
v_gene: TRBV15; abundance: NA; d_gene: NA; j_gene: TRBJ2-1; CDR3aa: CATSRERRLSNNEQFF; CDR3nt: TGTGCCACCAGCAGAGAGAGGCGACTATCGAACAATGAGCAGTTCTTC
v_gene: TRBV2; abundance: few; d_gene: NA; j_gene: TRBJ1-5; CDR3aa: CASSVRQAVYSNQPQHF; CDR3nt: TGTGCCAGCAGTGTGAGACAGGCGGTTTATAGCAATCAGCCCCAGCATTTT
v_gene: TRBV6-1; abundance: once; d_gene: NA; j_gene: TRBJ2-7; CDR3aa: CASHVQDTSYEQYF; CDR3nt: TGTGCCAGCCATGTTCAGGATACTTCCTACGAGCAGTACTTC
v_gene: TRBV30; abundance: NA; d_gene: TRBD1; j_gene: TRBJ1-5; CDR3aa: CAWSKTGGSQPQHF; CDR3nt: TGTGCCTGGAGTAAGACAGGGGGTAGTCAGCCCCAGCATTTT
v_gene: TRBV14; abundance: NA; d_gene: NA; j_gene: TRBJ1-2; CDR3aa: CASSQGFQGNYGYTF; CDR3nt: TGTGCCAGCAGCCAAGGCTTCCAGGGCAACTATGGCTACACCTTC
v_gene: TRBV19; abundance: few; d_gene: TRBD1; j_gene: TRBJ2-7; CDR3aa: CASSTWDREDPYEQYF; CDR3nt: TGTGCCAGTAGTACGTGGGACAGGGAGGACCCCTACGAGCAGTACTTC
v_gene: TRBV13; abundance: NA; d_gene: NA; j_gene: TRBJ2-7; CDR3aa: CASRGQGWDSEQYF; CDR3nt: TGTGCCAGCAGGGGGCAGGGGTGGGATTCCGAGCAGTACTTC
v_gene: TRBV10-3; abundance: NA; d_gene: NA; j_gene: TRBJ2-1; CDR3aa: CAISVRIYNEQFF; CDR3nt: TGTGCCATCAGTGTGCGGATATACAATGAGCAGTTCTTC